This T cell receptor beta chain originates from a study of Tregs in tolerant kidney transplant recipients (dated 2019 in TCRdb). About the study as a whole: Related donors were used in the transplants with nonmyeloablative bone marrow transplantation, and mixed chimerism was transient in the human trials. The study used TCRbeta sequencing to identify donor-specific regulatory T cells before combined kidney and bone marrow transplantation, then tracked those cells after transplant.

For TCRbeta CDR3 sequencing, genomic DNA from the sorted cells was extracted using the QIAGEN DNeasy Blood and Tissue Kit. High-throughput TCRbeta CDR3 sequencing, which included PCR amplification with bias correction and internal controls, was done commercially through immunoSEQ. The original pipeline was this. Unique productive TCRbeta sequences were defined by CDR3 nucleotide sequence when primers matched and otherwise by CDR3 amino acid sequence together with Vbeta and Jbeta genes. To correct for sorting error, sequences found in more than one sorted population at a frequency ratio of 2:1 or less were discarded, and the remaining shared sequences were assigned to the population with the higher frequency. Donor-reactive sequences were defined as at least 5-fold expanded in CFSE-low cells versus unstimulated cells, with frequency of at least 0.01% in CFSE-low cells. Jensen-Shannon divergence, calculated on the top 100 TCRbeta sequences ranked by frequency, was used to quantify repertoire divergence. For samples with multiple sequencing runs, sorting error was corrected separately for each run before the runs were pooled. Held by TCRdb, this immuneACCESS table contains in-frame sequences only and omits some clones. Under half of the omission traces to an unresolved V gene where checked; the cause of the rest is unknown. D and trimming come from the DNA, and the V and J calls and clone size come from that table. The table for this sample lists more than 45,000 clones. About 0.85% of the sample is in the top ten clones.

Explained via the paper, the time point label denotes: blood sample drawn before combined kidney and bone marrow transplant. Unstimulated Tregs (CD4+CD25+CD127-), CD4+ non-Tregs (CD4+CD25-), CD4 and CD8 cells were FACS-sorted from thawed PBMCs. The patients were a handful of recipients of combined kidney and bone marrow transplants from the ITN036ST trial, and samples were available only for these trial subjects. Healthy control blood was separated into PBMCs by Ficoll density gradient and cryopreserved, and patient PBMCs were collected both before and after transplant. The V end loses 2 bases and the J end loses 5 bases, and a stretch of 15 bases separates them. As encoded in the germline V gene (reference sequence), CDR1 is GTSNPN while CDR2 is SVGIG. Counted from cysteine to phenylalanine, this CDR3 has 14 amino acids. The CDR3 was read in part: 33 bases, with the frame set at base 1. With no count recorded, this clone is classed as medium-sized (0.01 to 0.1%) from frequency. It has no known antigen specificity. The sequenced fragment ends 3 residues before the CDR3 boundary, so the rest is inferred from the germline J gene.

Overall study results and their limits: Expanding Tregs with activated donor B cells appeared to identify the most biologically relevant and donor-specific TCRbeta repertoire. Because only a small number of patients were included, the study had limitations, and the results will need to be validated in larger populations as well as under other immunosuppression protocols. For some patients, the PCR primers changed as time went on, which meant samples from those patients could not be compared with one another at the nucleotide level. In tolerant patients, the expansion of donor-specific Tregs was greater than global Treg expansion, suggesting that the expansion was antigen-driven rather than nonspecific. Biological reproducibility was not directly addressed, though technical replication error appeared minimal.

This sample comprised CD4+ T cells from blood, obtained before the transplant. The V gene is TRBV30 and the J gene is TRBJ2-5; the D gene remains uncertain. The TCR originated in a human donor who received a combined kidney and bone marrow transplant. CDR3 sequence: CAWSRLSNGETQYF. The covered CDR3 bases are TGTGCCTGGAGTAGGTTATCGAACGGGGAGACC.